The next 10 T cell receptor beta chains were all read from a single sample in a study of beta chain features in type 1 diabetes (dated by TCRdb to about 2018). Results and caveats for the whole study, not just this receptor: In all four CD4+ subsets, TCRB CDR3 length was moderately but significantly shorter in type 1 diabetes patients.

Antigens for these TCRs are unknown. Preparation of the library involved the immunoSEQ multiplex PCR assay. The High Capacity cDNA Reverse Transcription Kit was used to reverse transcribe all of the isolated RNA, meaning that expressed TCRB transcripts were what got sequenced. The immuneACCESS repertoire file appears here via TCRdb, limited to in-frame rearrangements. These files lack a portion of the clones; in checked studies, under half of the deficit traces to unresolved V genes, and the cause of the others is not known. The sample records 25,000 to 35,000 clones, less than 65% of which are singletons. Jointly, the top ten make up about 2.5% of the sample. The specimen was Tregs from blood. Reading the label with the study, this specimen's cell subset or site is: regulatory CD4+ T cells. Source of these receptors: a woman aged 25 to 39 with type 1 diabetes.

The chain uses TRBV29-1 and TRBJ1-5, with D maybe TRBD1 (5 bases). The V gene's germline CDR1 is SQVTM and CDR2 ANQGSEA. The CDR3 totals 13 residues. V was clipped by 1 base and J by 7 bases, with 11 bases between them. The CDR3 coding sequence is TGCAGCGTTGAAGCTCAGGGAGGCCAGCCCCAGCATTTT. This gives the protein CSVEAQGGQPQHF.

This chain uses TRBV5-1 with TRBJ2-2; D is ambiguous. The CDR3 sequence is 14 residues long. The germline V gene has CDR1 SGHRS and CDR2 YFSETQ. V was cut by 4 bases and J by 4 bases, with 11 bases left in between. The chain's CDR3 is CASSERGITGELFF. CDR3 bases: TGCGCCAGCAGCGAGCGAGGTATCACCGGGGAGCTGTTTTTT.

The chain combines TRBV28 with TRBJ2-2; 12 bases are shared with TRBD1. Looked up from germline, CDR1 is MDHEN and CDR2 is SYDVKM. This CDR3 is 18 amino acids long. J gave up 3 bases and V 1 base, and 6 bases lay outside the gene matches. CDR3 sequence (DNA): TGTGCCAGCAGTTTATTGGGACAGGGGGCGAGTTACACCGGGGAGCTGTTTTTT. It encodes CASSLLGQGASYTGELFF.

V is TRBV6-1 and J is TRBJ1-5, with 7 bases fitting TRBD1. CDR3 length equals 14 residues. CDR1 is MNHNS and CDR2 is SASEGT in the germline V gene. Trimming at V came to 4 bases and at J to 4 bases, leaving 4 bases not matched to a gene. As DNA, the CDR3 is TGTGCCAGCAGTGGGACAGGAAGAAATCAGCCCCAGCATTTT. The encoded protein is CASSGTGRNQPQHF.

The chain has TRBV5-6 and TRBJ2-3; D call uncertain. This CDR3 contains 12 residues. Looked up from germline, CDR1 is SGHDT and CDR2 is YYEEEE. Trimming removed 0 bases at V and 7 bases at J, with 6 bases between. The CDR3 DNA sequence: TGTGCCAGCAGCTTGGCGCGTAATACGCAGTATTTT. It translates to CASSLARNTQYF.

This clone was detected only once. This sequence joins TRBV6-5 and TRBJ1-1; maybe TRBD1 (6 bases). CDR3 size: 13 residues. Germline CDR1 and CDR2: MNHEY and SVGAGI. V lost 8 bases and J lost 1, with 11 bases in between. In DNA, the CDR3 is TGTGCCAGCCAAAAACAGGGGAACACTGAAGCTTTCTTT. Its protein product is CASQKQGNTEAFF.

A few counts support this clone. J is TRBJ2-1 and V is TRBV9; D not resolved. V was clipped by 1 base and J by 1 base, with 9 bases between them. Germline V CDR1 and CDR2: SGDLS, YYNGEE. This CDR3 contains 15 residues. The chain's CDR3 is CASSVLPESYNEQFF. The CDR3, as DNA: TGTGCCAGCAGCGTACTTCCGGAGTCCTACAATGAGCAGTTCTTC.

This chain joins TRBV5-6 and TRBJ2-1, with TRBD1 as a possible D gene (5 bases). This CDR3 has 11 amino acids. Trimming took 1 base from V and 9 from J, leaving 5 bases between them. Per the germline V gene, CDR1 is SGHDT and CDR2 is YYEEEE. CDR3 loop: CASSLRGEQFF. CDR3 nucleotides: TGTGCCAGCAGCTTGAGGGGTGAGCAGTTCTTC.

This sequence joins TRBV18 and TRBJ1-1, with no clear D. The CDR3 consists of 12 residues. Looked up from germline, CDR1 is KGHSH and CDR2 is LQKENI. V was clipped by 8 bases and J by 1 base, with 8 bases between them. The CDR3 nucleotides are TGTGCCAGCACGCCGGGGAACACTGAAGCTTTCTTT. It encodes CASTPGNTEAFF.

The chain employs TRBV6-6 and TRBJ1-3; no clear D. V gave up 2 bases and J gave up 4 bases, with 6 bases separating them. This CDR3 is 13 amino acids long. Germline CDR1 reads MNHNY; CDR2 reads SVGAGI (reference sequence). The CDR3 nucleotides read TGTGCCAGCAGTTACAACCAGGGAAACACCATATATTTT. Translated, it gives CASSYNQGNTIYF.